This T cell receptor beta chain was sequenced in a study of regulatory T cells in long-lasting Graves disease. Regarding time point: newly diagnosed GD, antithyroid drugs for less than 3 months. RNA isolated from PBMCs was used to make the TCR library. Germline V gives CDR1 SGHTA, CDR2 FQGNSA. The CDR3 runs 15 residues. In building TCR beta libraries, iRepertoire HTBI primers were used together with Arm-PCR of CDR3 regions. TCRdb recomputed calls from the multiplex PCR reads with MiXCR, one row per CDR3 protein. The data show around 500,000 distinct CDR3 sequences, about 15% seen once. The study, taken as a whole, reports: Newly diagnosed disease favored TRBV20-1 and TRBJ2-1 over persistent disease. Lower TCR diversity was seen in persistent Graves' patients than in newly diagnosed ones.

As for this clonotype: No antigen is known for it. The junction does not match germline at one end; this may be a read error.

Another study also made use of these data, one on T cells in Graves' hyperthyroidism and ophthalmopathy. As reported in that work: Expanded thyroid clonotypes (above 0.001) were mostly also found in blood.

The sequenced sample was peripheral blood mononuclear cells (PBMCs), obtained at new diagnosis, from a patient treated with antithyroid drugs. The rearrangement uses TRBV7-2 and TRBJ2-1; 11 bases fit TRBD2. The receptor comes from a middle-aged woman with Graves disease. The DNA of the CDR3 is TGTGCCAGCAGCATAGCGGGGGGGCTTGGCAATGAGCAGTCCTTC. Translated: CASSIAGGLGNEQSF.